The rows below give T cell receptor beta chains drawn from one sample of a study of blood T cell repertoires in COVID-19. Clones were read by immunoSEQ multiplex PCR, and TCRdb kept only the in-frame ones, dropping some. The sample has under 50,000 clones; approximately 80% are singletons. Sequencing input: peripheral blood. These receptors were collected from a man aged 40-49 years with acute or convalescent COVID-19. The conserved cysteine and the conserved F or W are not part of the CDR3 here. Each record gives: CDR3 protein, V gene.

ASRPVNNEKLF,TRBV12-3/TRBV12-4
AWTFGAAEAF,TRBV30
AWSVRGSPLH,TRBV30
ASSPTDRGYT,TRBV5-6
ASSLVSAGRQETQY,TRBV5-1
ASSLPSDRGSYGYT,TRBV5-1
SASIVPGQGPRGNYGYT,TRBV20-1
ASSKRDRGNTEAF,TRBV5-6
ATQISGGIGYT,TRBV12-3/TRBV12-4
ASSLPGQHEKLF,TRBV5-4
ASSLESSGFGGYT,TRBV5-1
ASSHGSRRGEQY,TRBV6-5
ASSTPDRKNTEAF,TRBV6-2/TRBV6-3
AISENSGNTIY,TRBV10-3
ASSTADRGTYGYT,TRBV19
ASSSTGGTF,TRBV7-6
ASGLDLRGLERSNQPQH,TRBV12-5
AWSVAGFRASGNTIY,TRBV30
ASSQFKGEKLF,TRBV23-1
ASSLSYGYT,TRBV5-6
ASSQQTSGVTTLTKTQY,TRBV4-1
ASSPQGQVTGNTIY,TRBV9
ASSATSGAKNIQY,TRBV2
ASSWGTGGYT,TRBV5-6
ASSSTGSTYEQY,TRBV9
ASSRTGWGDEQY,TRBV27
ASSEIFTGSYGYT,TRBV6-1
ATSDGTGSRSQPQH,TRBV24-1
ASRGRGGYYEQY,TRBV5-6
ASSYVVQGSSPLH,TRBV6-6
ASSLAGASSYEQY,TRBV7-2
ASSLGQNTEAF,TRBV3-1/TRBV3-2
ASSKAQGLFEAF,TRBV21-1
AWSRYRTSGGTYEQY,TRBV30
ASSYSGGLHPQH,TRBV6-5
ASSLGGGGPNEQF,TRBV5-6
ASSFLAAGFNYGYT,TRBV5-6
ASSIQEVGQPQH,TRBV6-2/TRBV6-3
ASSQRDTQY,TRBV14
ASSPLRPQDTEAF,TRBV11-2
SATRDKNTGELF,TRBV29-1
ASRSYPGNQETQY,TRBV5-1